One sample yielded the 22 T cell receptor beta chains listed below, sequenced in a study of T cell repertoires in cytomegalovirus infection. Using its own MiXCR run on the reads, TCRdb lists one record per CDR3 protein. The sample has roughly 760,000 distinct CDR3 sequences; less than 40% are singletons. Sequenced sample: PBMCs. These receptors all come from a human donor in good health (CMV status not recorded). Some clones in this sample may be carry-over from other donors' samples.

The rearrangement joins TRBV19 to TRBJ2-1, with 7 bases lining up with TRBD2. The length of the CDR3 is 17 residues. Germline CDR1 reads LNHDA; CDR2 reads SQIVND (reference sequence). V lost 3 bases, J lost 4 bases, and 12 bases stayed unmatched. For the CDR3, the DNA is TGTGCCAGTAGTATGCCCGGACTAGGGTCGCCGTACAATGAGCAGTTCTTC. This gives the protein CASSMPGLGSPYNEQFF. Filled out from reference TRBV19 and TRBJ2-1, the complete variable domain reads DGGITQSPKYLFRKEGQNVTLSCEQNLNHDAMYWYRQDPGQGLRLIYYSQIVNDFQKGDIAEGYSVSREKKESFPLTVTSAQKNPTAFYLCASSMPGLGSPYNEQFFGPGTRLTVL.

This clonotype was counted between two and nine times. The gene calls are TRBV5-4 and TRBJ2-3, with 11 bases identical to TRBD1. CDR1 is SGHNT and CDR2 is YYREEE in the germline V gene (reference sequence). The CDR3 sequence is 17 residues long. The trim removed 3 bases at V and 4 bases at J, leaving 10 bases unmatched. The DNA for the CDR3 is TGTGCCAGCAGCTCAACAATGGGACAGGGGGGGGCAGATACGCAGTATTTT. This encodes CASSSTMGQGGADTQYF.

The rearrangement uses TRBV28 and TRBJ2-1; D is perhaps TRBD2 (6 bases). Trimming stripped 2 bases from V and 6 bases from J, with 20 bases between. The germline CDR1 and CDR2 sequences are MDHEN and SYDVKM. The CDR3 length is 17 residues. CDR3 DNA: TGTGCCAGCAGTTTAAATGGGGAGAGGGGACTTCGCAATGAGCAGTTCTTC. Protein: CASSLNGERGLRNEQFF.

This chain joins TRBV7-9 and TRBJ2-7; 9 bases match TRBD1. Trimming at V came to 5 bases and at J to 8 bases, leaving 13 bases not matched to a gene. This CDR3 is built from 15 residues. CDR1 SEHNR and CDR2 FQNEAQ come from the germline V gene (reference sequence). The CDR3 bases are TGTGCCAGCAGCAGCACCGCCGGGACAGGGACCAAGCAGTACTTC. This codes for CASSSTAGTGTKQYF.

The sample holds a few counts of this clonotype. The V and J genes are TRBV7-8 and TRBJ1-6, with 7 bases lining up with TRBD1. Germline assignment: CDR1 SGHVS and CDR2 FQNEAQ. This CDR3 contains 19 residues. With 0 bases clipped from V and 1 base from J, the junction kept 9 bases outside the gene matches. The CDR3 nucleotides are TGTGCCAGCAGCTTAGCGCGGGGTAGGGGGCGGTCCTATAATTCACCCCTCCACTTT. Residues: CASSLARGRGRSYNSPLHF.

This clonotype was observed a few times. J is TRBJ2-5 and V is TRBV6-1, with TRBD2 matching over 13 bases. J was trimmed by 4 bases and V by 6 bases; bases with no gene match: 5. This CDR3 has 15 amino acids. Germline values: CDR1 MNHNS, CDR2 SASEGT. The CDR3 DNA reads TGTGCCAGCAGGAGACTAGCGGGAGGTGGAGAGACCCAGTACTTC. Its protein is CASRRLAGGGETQYF.

The genes are TRBV28 and TRBJ1-5, with a tentative D call TRBD1 (5 bases). The CDR3 runs to 15 residues. Trimming left V 5 bases short and J 0 bases short, with 11 bases between. Germline assignment: CDR1 MDHEN and CDR2 SYDVKM. The CDR3 region is CASSLGHYSNQPQHF. The CDR3 DNA reads TGTGCCAGCAGTCTTGGACACTATAGCAATCAGCCCCAGCATTTT.

The chain employs TRBV12-3 or TRBV12-4 and TRBJ1-4, with D maybe TRBD1 (6 bases). Trimming removed 7 bases at V and 5 bases at J, with 14 bases between. The CDR3 extends over 14 amino acids. In DNA form, the CDR3 reads TGTGCCAGCACCGGAGGGGGGAGGAATGAAAAACTGTTTTTT. This gives the protein CASTGGGRNEKLFF.

Details on this clonotype: Just one base apart from a much larger clone, this may be a read error. Because the CDR3 is missing its conserved closing phenylalanine or tryptophan, this is likely a read error. CDR3 DNA: TGTGCCAGCAGCCAGTACAACTACGAGCAGTACTTA. It encodes CASSQYNYEQYL. J is TRBJ2-7 and V is TRBV7-2, with no clear D. CDR1 and CDR2 from the germline V gene are SGHTA and FQGNSA. The CDR3 runs 12 residues. Trimming removed 5 bases from V and 3 bases from J, with 8 bases in between.

This clonotype was seen a few times. J is TRBJ2-2 and V is TRBV11-2; TRBD1 agrees at 7 bases. Germline V gene sequence: CDR1 SGHAT, CDR2 FQNNGV. The ends lost 5 bases at V and 4 bases at J; junction bases unmatched: 7. The CDR3 is made up of 15 amino acids. The CDR3 loop reads CASSVPTGPTGELFF. DNA of the CDR3: TGTGCCAGCAGCGTCCCGACAGGGCCCACCGGGGAGCTGTTTTTT.

Only a few counts were recorded for this clonotype. This chain links TRBV4-3 with TRBJ1-1; D gene uncertain. Trimming took 0 bases from V and 5 from J, leaving 13 bases between them. The germline CDR1 and CDR2 sequences are LGHNA and YSLEER. CDR3 length: 15 residues. The CDR3 nucleotides are TGCGCCAGCAGCCAAGAGGCGTCGGGGAGGACTGAAGCTTTCTTT. It translates to CASSQEASGRTEAFF.

The chain recombines TRBV27 with TRBJ2-3; possibly TRBD1 or TRBD2 for D (5 bases each). The CDR3 extends over 14 amino acids. Germline V gene lookup returns CDR1 MNHEY and CDR2 SMNVEV (reference sequence). V dropped 3 bases and J dropped 2 bases, with 9 bases sitting between them. CDR3 amino acids: CASSLWGTTDTQYF. In DNA, the CDR3 is TGTGCCAGCAGTTTGTGGGGGACCACAGATACGCAGTATTTT.

This clonotype was seen repeatedly, ten times or more. The rearrangement links TRBV7-8 to TRBJ1-2, with 7 bases fitting TRBD1. This CDR3 is 14 amino acids long. Unmatched junction bases numbered 6, after V lost 5 bases and J lost 3 bases. Germline CDR1 reads SGHVS; CDR2 reads FQNEAQ. This chain's CDR3 is CASSTRTGDYGYTF. CDR3 sequence (DNA): TGTGCCAGCAGCACCCGGACAGGCGACTATGGCTACACCTTC.

The J gene is TRBJ2-1, the V gene TRBV11-2; 8 bases match TRBD2. There are 19 residues in the CDR3. Trimming at V came to 4 bases and at J to 0 bases, leaving 14 bases not matched to a gene. Germline V gene lookup returns CDR1 SGHAT and CDR2 FQNNGV. CDR3 sequence (DNA): TGTGCCAGCAGCTCTCGAGGTAGCGGGGCCCTTAGCTCCTACAATGAGCAGTTCTTC. Its translation: CASSSRGSGALSSYNEQFF.

The V call is TRBV27, the J call TRBJ2-1, with 8 bases lining up with TRBD2. Germline-derived CDR1 and CDR2 are MNHEY and SMNVEV (reference sequence). J gave up 4 bases and V 5 bases, and 13 bases lay outside the gene matches. The CDR3 spans 17 residues. The CDR3 coding sequence is TGTGCCAGCAGTCCTGGATTTACTAGCGGCCTGTACAATGAGCAGTTCTTC. Protein product: CASSPGFTSGLYNEQFF.

In this sample, this clonotype turned up a few times. The V gene is TRBV6-2 or TRBV6-3, the J gene TRBJ2-3, with D unclear. V was shortened by 2 bases and J by 5 bases, with 5 bases between the two germline ends. Germline V lookup: CDR1 MNHEY, CDR2 SVGEGT. The CDR3 extends over 12 amino acids. CDR3: CASSYLEDTQYF. The DNA of the CDR3 is TGTGCCAGCAGTTACCTGGAAGATACGCAGTATTTT.

The gene calls are TRBV24-1 and TRBJ2-7; TRBD1 aligns across 7 bases. The J segment lost 4 bases and the V segment lost 3 bases, leaving 5 bases of the junction unmatched. Germline V lookup: CDR1 KGHDR, CDR2 SFDVKD. CDR3 size: 14 residues. CDR3 residues: CATSDPRQGYEQYF. CDR3 nucleotide sequence: TGTGCCACCAGTGATCCTCGACAGGGTTACGAGCAGTACTTC.

Turning to this clonotype: The CDR3 does not end in the conserved phenylalanine or tryptophan, so this is likely a read error. The chain employs TRBV19 and TRBJ2-3; weak D call: TRBD1 (5 bases). V was pared by 7 bases and J by 0 bases, with 14 bases between. The germline V gene encodes CDR1 LNHDA and CDR2 SQIVND (reference sequence). The CDR3 sequence is 15 residues long. The CDR3 spells CASTKGAESTDTQYC. Here the CDR3 DNA reads TGTGCCAGTACCAAAGGGGCGGAAAGCACAGATACGCAGTATTGT.

This clonotype was counted a few times. The chain combines TRBV12-3 or TRBV12-4 with TRBJ2-3; 9 bases are shared with TRBD2. Trimming removed 4 bases from V and 5 bases from J; junction bases left unmatched: 7. The CDR3 covers 15 residues. This chain's CDR3 is CASSSRLAGLDTQYF. The CDR3 nucleotides read TGTGCCAGCAGTTCTCGGCTAGCGGGATTAGATACGCAGTATTTT.

This clonotype was counted between two and nine times. The CDR3 is CASSPGQLNIQYF. For the CDR3, the DNA is TGTGCCAGCAGTCCGGGACAGTTAAACATTCAGTACTTC. J is TRBJ2-4 and V is TRBV2; 7 bases map to TRBD1. J gave up 6 bases and V 5 bases, and 4 bases lay outside the gene matches. The germline CDR1 and CDR2 sequences are SNHLY and FYNNEI. This CDR3 has 13 amino acids. Full variable domain (outside the CDR3, taken from reference TRBV2 and TRBJ2-4): EPEVTQTPSHQVTQMGQEVILRCVPISNHLYFYWYRQILGQKVEFLVSFYNNEISEKSEIFDDQFSVERPDGSNFTLKIRSTKLEDSAMYFCASSPGQLNIQYFGAGTRLSVL.

The chain employs TRBV28 and TRBJ1-6; TRBD1 matches at 9 bases. The CDR3 has 17 amino acids. The V gene's germline CDR1 is MDHEN and CDR2 SYDVKM. J lost 1 base, V lost 4 bases, and 5 bases had no gene match. CDR3 protein: CASSSDRGASYNSPLHF. Here the CDR3 DNA reads TGTGCCAGCAGTTCCGACAGGGGGGCTTCCTATAATTCACCCCTCCACTTT. The variable domain in full, completed from reference TRBV28 and TRBJ1-6, reads DVKVTQSSRYLVKRTGEKVFLECVQDMDHENMFWYRQDPGLGLRLIYFSYDVKMKEKGDIPEGYSVSREKKERFSLILESASTNQTSMYLCASSSDRGASYNSPLHFGNGTRLTVT.

This clonotype has a handful of counts. This chain joins TRBV28 and TRBJ2-5, with D perhaps TRBD2 (6 bases). Per the germline V gene, CDR1 is MDHEN and CDR2 is SYDVKM. V gave up 6 bases and J gave up 1 base, with 6 bases separating them. The CDR3 totals 12 residues. Here the CDR3 DNA reads TGTGCCAGCAGGGAGGGCCAAGAGACCCAGTACTTC. Encoded protein: CASREGQETQYF.